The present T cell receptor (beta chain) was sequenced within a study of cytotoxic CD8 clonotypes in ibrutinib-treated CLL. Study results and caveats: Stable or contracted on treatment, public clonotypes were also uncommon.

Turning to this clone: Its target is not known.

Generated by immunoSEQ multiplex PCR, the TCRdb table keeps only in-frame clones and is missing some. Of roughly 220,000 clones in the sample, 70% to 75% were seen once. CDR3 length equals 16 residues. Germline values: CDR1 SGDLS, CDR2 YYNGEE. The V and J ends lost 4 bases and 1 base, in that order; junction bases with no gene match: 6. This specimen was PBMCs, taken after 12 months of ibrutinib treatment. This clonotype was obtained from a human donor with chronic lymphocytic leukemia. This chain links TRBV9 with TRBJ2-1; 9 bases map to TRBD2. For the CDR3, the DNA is TGTGCCAGCAGCCTTATAGCGGGAGCGTCCTACAATGAGCAGTTCTTC. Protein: CASSLIAGASYNEQFF.